This TCR beta chain was sequenced during a study of regulatory T cells in long-lasting Graves disease. Study at large: Newly diagnosed Graves' patients had taken antithyroid drugs under 3 months.

This CDR3 is 14 amino acids long. The germline gives CDR1 MDHEN, CDR2 SYDVKM. Germline trimming cut 3 bases from V and 0 bases from J; bases unmatched to any gene: 2. The time point was: newly diagnosed GD, antithyroid drugs for less than 3 months. From PBMCs, RNA was extracted and then used to make the TCR library. General study points: The study found lower TCR diversity in persistent Graves' patients than in newly diagnosed ones.

This clonotype has at least ten counts. What it recognizes is unknown. Building the TCR beta libraries relied on iRepertoire HTBI primers, and CDR3 regions underwent Arm-PCR. TCRdb fed the multiplex PCR reads into MiXCR, producing one record per CDR3 protein. Among a few hundred thousand distinct CDR3 sequences, approximately 10% were seen once, and the ten largest hold over 15%. The same specimen was also included in a second study, on T cells in Graves' hyperthyroidism and ophthalmopathy.

This TCR was recovered from a woman between 18 and 30 years old with Graves disease. The source was peripheral blood mononuclear cells (PBMCs), collected at new diagnosis, from a patient treated with antithyroid drugs. The chain has TRBV28 and TRBJ2-7; 7 nucleotides line up with TRBD1. The CDR3 nucleotides read TGTGCCAGCAGTTTGAAGGGGGCCTCCTACGAGCAGTACTTC. It codes for CASSLKGASYEQYF.